The T cell receptor (beta chain) under discussion was sequenced for a study of CD8 T cells in Susac syndrome. Study results and caveats: No clonal expansion appeared among CD4+ T cells in Susac patients.

Note on this clonotype: Its antigen is still unknown.

After extraction with the RNeasy kit, 0.5 to 1 ug of the RNA was reverse transcribed using random hexamers. Each CDR3 protein gets one entry after TCRdb re-called the immunoSEQ multiplex PCR reads with MiXCR. The data contain 150,000 to 190,000 distinct CDR3 sequences, 85% to 95% of them singletons. Sequencing of TCR beta was undertaken in CD8+ and CD4+ T cells derived from blood. The sequenced material came from CD4+ T cells from PBMCs. The clonotype comes from a human donor with Susac syndrome.

The CDR3 loop is CASRVHRGLGNEQFF. The CDR3 DNA reads as TGTGCCAGCAGGGTCCACAGGGGTTTAGGCAATGAGCAGTTCTTC. V and J are TRBV12-3 or TRBV12-4 and TRBJ2-1; 7 nucleotides align to TRBD1. The V segment lost 6 bases and the J segment 6 bases; nucleotides outside the gene matches: 11. The CDR3 runs to 15 residues.